The 27 T cell receptor beta chains given below trace back to one sample, sequenced in a study of OX40 agonist ivuxolimab in advanced cancers. Receptors were amplified or captured by the immunoSEQ multiplex PCR assay. The table was pulled from immuneACCESS by TCRdb, which kept in-frame rearrangements only. Such tables lose some clones; where checked, under half of the loss comes from unresolved V genes, and the rest has no known cause. Counted in this sample were about 61,000 clones; approximately 93% of them appeared once. The top ten hold around 19% of the sample. The specimen was CD4+ or CD8+ T cells sorted from blood, collected in a trial of the OX40 agonist ivuxolimab. The source of these receptors is an adult with an advanced solid tumor such as melanoma, head and neck, liver or kidney cancer.

This clone has only one observation. J is TRBJ2-5 and V is TRBV6-5, with D perhaps matching TRBD1 or TRBD2 (5 bases each). The CDR3 length is 15 residues. Trimming pared 7 bases from V and 5 bases from J, leaving 20 bases between. Germline-derived CDR1 and CDR2 are MNHEY and SVGAGI. CDR3 in amino acids: CASTRDAEAVETQYF. In nucleotides, the CDR3 is TGTGCCAGCACGAGGGACGCCGAGGCGGTGGAGACCCAGTACTTC.

This clone was found a few times. The rearrangement joins TRBV5-6 to TRBJ1-5; tentative D call: TRBD1 (5 bases). The length of the CDR3 is 11 residues. V was shortened by 6 bases and J by 6 bases, with 7 bases between the two germline ends. The germline V gene has CDR1 SGHDT and CDR2 YYEEEE. CDR3 DNA sequence: TGTGCCAGCAACGGGGGTCAGCCCCAGCATTTT. It codes for CASNGGQPQHF.

V is TRBV11-2 and J is TRBJ2-7, with TRBD1 identical over 7 bases. This CDR3 spans 16 amino acids. In germline, CDR1 is SGHAT, CDR2 FQNNGV. The trim removed 0 bases at V and 3 bases at J, leaving 8 bases unmatched. The CDR3: CASSLDRHRGDYEQYF. In DNA, the CDR3 is TGTGCCAGCAGCTTAGATCGACACAGGGGAGACTACGAGCAGTACTTC. The variable domain in full, completed from reference TRBV11-2 and TRBJ2-7, reads EAGVAQSPRYKIIEKRQSVAFWCNPISGHATLYWYQQILGQGPKLLIQFQNNGVVDDSQLPKDRFSAERLKGVDSTLKIQPAKLEDSAVYLCASSLDRHRGDYEQYFGPGTRLTVT.

This clone was seen just once. The chain couples TRBV19 to TRBJ2-4; D gene uncertain. Germline V gene lookup returns CDR1 LNHDA and CDR2 SQIVND (reference sequence). CDR3 length equals 15 residues. Deletions cut 8 bases from V and 3 bases from J, with 17 bases between. CDR3 in amino acids: CASSPGWQIKNIQYF. The DNA of the CDR3 is TGTGCCAGTTCCCCCGGTTGGCAGATCAAAAACATTCAGTACTTC.

The chain carries TRBV7-9 and TRBJ1-4, with 9 nucleotides matching TRBD1. Per the germline V gene, CDR1 is SEHNR and CDR2 is FQNEAQ (reference sequence). The CDR3 is 16 amino acids. V lost 2 bases and J lost 7; bases outside the gene matches: 8. The CDR3 is CASSLRTGGAFEKLFF. Written as DNA, the CDR3 is TGTGCCAGCAGCTTAAGAACAGGGGGCGCTTTTGAAAAACTGTTTTTT. Based on the CDR3 plus reference TRBV7-9 and TRBJ1-4, the full variable domain is DTGVSQNPRHKITKRGQNVTFRCDPISEHNRLYWYRQTLGQGPEFLTYFQNEAQLEKSRLLSDRFSAERPKGSFSTLEIQRTEQGDSAMYLCASSLRTGGAFEKLFFGSGTQLSVL.

The chain has TRBV30 and TRBJ1-2; the D gene is possibly TRBD1 (6 bases). V lost 0 bases and J lost 7, with 12 bases in between. The CDR3 runs to 13 residues. Germline V gene lookup returns CDR1 GTSNPN and CDR2 SVGIG (reference sequence). The CDR3 nucleotides read TGTGCCTGGAGTGTTACAGGGTATAGTGGCTACACCTTC. Protein sequence: CAWSVTGYSGYTF.

J is TRBJ2-1 and V is TRBV7-6; 10 bases line up with TRBD2. The CDR3 runs to 16 residues. V shed 3 bases and J 2 bases; nucleotides not matched to a gene: 4. Per germline, CDR1 SGHVS and CDR2 FNYEAQ. CDR3 loop: CASSFTGTSAYNEQFF. The CDR3 region has the DNA TGTGCCAGCAGCTTTACCGGGACTAGCGCCTACAATGAGCAGTTCTTC.

In its sample, this clone was seen a few times. This chain connects TRBV4-1 to TRBJ1-1; D call uncertain. CDR3 length: 14 residues. V was shortened by 1 base and J by 1 base, with 7 bases between the two germline ends. Per the germline V gene, CDR1 is MGHRA and CDR2 is YSYEKL. CDR3 amino acids: CASSQVLGNTEAFF. CDR3 sequence (DNA): TGCGCCAGCAGCCAAGTCCTGGGGAACACTGAAGCTTTCTTT.

CDR3 in DNA: TGTGCCAGCAGTTACCCCGCGGGGCTAGGGCTGTTCTTC. It codes for CASSYPAGLGLFF. The V and J genes are TRBV6-6 and TRBJ2-1; the D gene is possibly TRBD2 (6 bases). Germline V gene sequence: CDR1 MNHNY, CDR2 SVGAGI (reference sequence). Trimming took 2 bases from V and 15 from J, leaving 17 bases between them. This CDR3 has 13 residues.

This chain joins TRBV9 and TRBJ2-5; 8 nucleotides align to TRBD2. The germline V gene has CDR1 SGDLS and CDR2 YYNGEE. V lost 4 bases and J lost 1; bases outside the gene matches: 15. This CDR3 is 18 amino acids long. CDR3: CASSQVGGAGSGQETQYF. CDR3 DNA sequence: TGTGCCAGCAGCCAAGTCGGGGGGGCCGGTTCAGGCCAAGAGACCCAGTACTTC.

As regards this clone: The junction departs from germline at one end; a sequencing error may be responsible. The V and J genes are TRBV7-8 and TRBJ1-3, with 8 bases aligning to TRBD1. From germline, CDR1 is SGHVS and CDR2 FQNEAQ. The CDR3 sequence is 19 residues long. CDR3 protein: CASRLAGLGTGDSGNTIYF. The CDR3 DNA reads TGTGCCAGCAGGTTAGCAGGTTTAGGGACAGGCGACTCTGGAAACACCATATATTTT.

The V gene is TRBV25-1, the J gene TRBJ2-3, with D hard to call. CDR3 length: 12 amino acids. Trimming cost V 6 bases and J 5 bases, with 9 bases left between them. Germline lookup yields CDR1 MGHDK and CDR2 SYGVNS. The CDR3 sequence is CASRAQRDTQYF. The CDR3 coding sequence is TGTGCCAGCAGGGCTCAAAGAGATACGCAGTATTTT.

This clone has only one observation. The chain has TRBV5-4 and TRBJ2-1; D might be TRBD2 (6 bases). Trimming shortened V by 4 bases and J by 9 bases, and 8 bases separated the two germline ends. CDR3 length: 11 amino acids. Germline values: CDR1 SGHNT, CDR2 YYREEE (reference sequence). In nucleotides, the CDR3 is TGTGCCAGCAGCCTCGGGGGTGAGCAGTTCTTC. This translates into CASSLGGEQFF.

The rearrangement links TRBV9 to TRBJ2-7; D not certain. V dropped 0 bases and J dropped 1 base, with 8 bases sitting between them. The CDR3 loop spans 14 amino acids. The V gene's germline CDR1 is SGDLS and CDR2 YYNGEE. The CDR3 loop is CASSVDPLSYEQYF. The CDR3 coding sequence is TGTGCCAGCAGCGTAGATCCCCTTTCCTACGAGCAGTACTTC.

In nucleotides, the CDR3 is TGTGCCAGCAGCTTCCTACAGGGAATGAACACTGAAGCTTTCTTT. Translated, it gives CASSFLQGMNTEAFF. The rearrangement uses TRBV7-9 and TRBJ1-1, with D possibly being TRBD1 (6 bases). The CDR3 is 15 residues long. Germline loops: CDR1 SEHNR, CDR2 FQNEAQ (reference sequence). The ends were cut back, 3 bases at V and 0 bases at J, with 11 bases in the middle.

In its sample, this clone ranks as medium-sized. The genes are TRBV11-2 and TRBJ2-7; D unclear. The germline V and J ends were trimmed by 2 bases and 8 bases, with 4 bases remaining between them. From germline, CDR1 is SGHAT and CDR2 FQNNGV. The CDR3 extends over 10 amino acids. The CDR3 protein is CASSLTQQYF. CDR3 nucleotide sequence: TGTGCCAGCAGCTTAACCCAGCAGTACTTC.

The chain couples TRBV6-6 to TRBJ2-2; the D is unclear. This CDR3 is built from 16 residues. The germline CDR1 and CDR2 sequences are MNHNY and SVGAGI (reference sequence). V was trimmed by 6 bases and J by 1 base, leaving 15 bases between them. For the CDR3, the DNA is TGTGCCAGCAGCTCCTTTGTCATCCAGAACACCGGGGAGCTGTTTTTT. Translating gives CASSSFVIQNTGELFF.

V usage is TRBV6-5 and J usage is TRBJ2-5; the D gene could be TRBD1 or TRBD2 (5 bases each). V gave up 6 bases and J gave up 1 base, with 12 bases separating them. The CDR3 consists of 14 residues. Germline loops: CDR1 MNHEY, CDR2 SVGAGI. CDR3 coding DNA: TGTGCCAGCAGGGGCCCGGGGCTCCAAGAGACCCAGTACTTC. It translates to CASRGPGLQETQYF.

J is TRBJ2-5 and V is TRBV15, with 12 bases that match TRBD1. The CDR3 has 15 residues. Per the germline V gene, CDR1 is LNHNV and CDR2 is YYDKDF (reference sequence). The trim removed 5 bases at V and 5 bases at J, leaving 6 bases unmatched. In DNA, the CDR3 is TGTGCCACCAGCCCCGGGACAGGGGGCGTGGAGACCCAGTACTTC. This gives the protein CATSPGTGGVETQYF.

V usage is TRBV19 and J usage is TRBJ1-3; D unclear. Germline V CDR1 and CDR2: LNHDA, SQIVND (reference sequence). The CDR3 is made up of 13 amino acids. Trimming removed 7 bases from V and 4 bases from J, with 11 bases in between. The CDR3, as DNA: TGTGCCAGTATAACTCTTGGGGGAAACACCATATATTTT. Protein sequence: CASITLGGNTIYF.

The chain recombines TRBV6-1 with TRBJ2-1; the D is unclear. The ends were cut back, 7 bases at V and 7 bases at J, with 11 bases in the middle. Germline V gene data show CDR1 as MNHNS and CDR2 as SASEGT. The CDR3 is 12 residues long. The DNA for the CDR3 is TGTGCCAGCACCGAGACCGGTAATGAGCAGTTCTTC. It is translated as CASTETGNEQFF.

In this sample, this clone turned up once. This sequence joins TRBV6-1 and TRBJ1-5; D is unclear. The CDR3 is 13 amino acids. Germline V gene lookup returns CDR1 MNHNS and CDR2 SASEGT. Trimming took 3 bases from V and 5 from J, leaving 8 bases between them. The CDR3 nucleotides are TGTGCCAGCAGTGACGCCGGAGATCAGCCCCAGCATTTT. As protein: CASSDAGDQPQHF.

The genes are TRBV10-2 and TRBJ1-1; 9 bases map to TRBD1. Losses at the gene ends were 6 bases for V and 5 bases for J; bases not matched to a gene: 4. Germline values: CDR1 WSHSY, CDR2 SAAADI. This CDR3 is built from 13 residues. CDR3 in amino acids: CASRRTGVTEAFF. CDR3 in DNA: TGCGCCAGCAGAAGGACAGGGGTGACTGAAGCTTTCTTT.

V is TRBV5-5 and J is TRBJ1-1; D remains unclear. The CDR3 covers 11 residues. The ends were cut back, 8 bases at V and 5 bases at J, with 10 bases in the middle. Per the germline V gene, CDR1 is SGHKS and CDR2 is YYEKEE (reference sequence). The CDR3 spells CASRAETEAFF. CDR3 nucleotides: TGTGCCAGTAGAGCGGAGACTGAAGCTTTCTTT.

V gene TRBV29-1 combines with J gene TRBJ2-7; weak D call: TRBD1 (6 bases). The germline V gene has CDR1 SQVTM and CDR2 ANQGSEA. CDR3 size: 13 residues. V lost 5 bases and J 6 bases, leaving 17 bases between the germline ends. CDR3 in amino acids: CSVSPGVEGEQYF. The CDR3 region has the DNA TGCAGCGTTTCCCCAGGGGTGGAAGGCGAGCAGTACTTC.

The rearrangement links TRBV10-3 to TRBJ1-5; 12 bases match TRBD1. This CDR3 region has 16 residues. With 3 bases clipped from V and 5 bases from J, the junction kept 5 bases outside the gene matches. The germline V gene has CDR1 ENHRY and CDR2 SYGVKD. DNA for the CDR3: TGTGCCATCAGTGACGGGACAGGGGGCGCGTATCAGCCCCAGCATTTT. Its protein is CAISDGTGGAYQPQHF.

The V call is TRBV7-9, the J call TRBJ1-2; D not certain. This CDR3 spans 13 amino acids. Trimming left V 2 bases short and J 8 bases short, with 12 bases between. Germline assignment: CDR1 SEHNR and CDR2 FQNEAQ (reference sequence). In DNA form, the CDR3 reads TGTGCCAGCAGCTTAAACCTGGGAAAAGGCTACACCTTC. It yields the protein CASSLNLGKGYTF.